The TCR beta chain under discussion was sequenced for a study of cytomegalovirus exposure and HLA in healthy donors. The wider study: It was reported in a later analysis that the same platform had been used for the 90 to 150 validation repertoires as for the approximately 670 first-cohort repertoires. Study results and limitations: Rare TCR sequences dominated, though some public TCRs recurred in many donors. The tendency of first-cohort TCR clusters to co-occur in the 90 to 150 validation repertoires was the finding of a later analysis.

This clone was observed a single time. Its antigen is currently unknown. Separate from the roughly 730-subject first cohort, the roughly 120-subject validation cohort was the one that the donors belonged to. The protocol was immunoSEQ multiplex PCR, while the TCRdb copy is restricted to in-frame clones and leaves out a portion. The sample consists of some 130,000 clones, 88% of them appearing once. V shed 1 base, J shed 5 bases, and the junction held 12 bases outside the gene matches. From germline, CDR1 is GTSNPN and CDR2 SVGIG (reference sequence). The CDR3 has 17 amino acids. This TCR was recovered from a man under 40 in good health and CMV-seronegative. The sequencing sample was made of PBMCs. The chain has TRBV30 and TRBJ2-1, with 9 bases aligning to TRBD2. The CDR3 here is CAWSALAGLAINNEQFF. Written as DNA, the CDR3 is TGTGCCTGGAGTGCTTTGGCCGGACTAGCGATAAACAATGAGCAGTTCTTC.